The following is a TCR beta chain sequence with its context. Its antigen is still unknown. This record comes from a study of T cell responses to AZD1222 COVID-19 vaccine. Findings of the study overall: Reportedly, nearly half of unique spike TCRs recognized epitopes outside B.1.351/B.1.1.7 mutations. Donors skewed white British and female; clonal diversity was possibly underestimated. Regions 160-218 and 743-854 dominated among vaccine-associated CD4 TCRs spanning spike.

Germline lookup yields CDR1 MNHNS and CDR2 SASEGT. There are 16 residues in the CDR3. Deletions cut 2 bases from V and 3 bases from J, with 14 bases between. TCRdb's copy holds only in-frame clones and misses some; the assay was immunoSEQ multiplex PCR. The repertoire holds approximately 110,000 clones, with about 90% as singletons. The sample consisted of peripheral blood, taken on day 0 of AZD1222 vaccination. The sequence was collected from an adult in good health. This chain connects TRBV6-1 to TRBJ2-1; possibly TRBD1 or TRBD2 for D (5 bases each). CDR3 in DNA: TGTGCCAGCAGTGAAATTGGGGGACCAGTCTACAATGAGCAGTTCTTC. Residues: CASSEIGGPVYNEQFF.